These 22 T cell receptor beta chains share one sample of origin, sequenced in a study of OX40 agonist ivuxolimab in advanced cancers. Here immunoSEQ multiplex PCR was the method, and the copy in TCRdb shows in-frame clones only, minus some. Among tens of thousands of clones listed, about four fifths were seen once. The specimen comprised CD4+ or CD8+ T cells sorted from blood, sampled in a trial of the OX40 agonist ivuxolimab. The receptor set was obtained from an adult with an advanced solid tumor such as melanoma, head and neck, liver or kidney cancer.

The chain has TRBV19 and TRBJ2-7; either TRBD1 or TRBD2 may fit D (5 bases each). The germline V gene encodes CDR1 LNHDA and CDR2 SQIVND (reference sequence). Trimming took 4 bases from V and 4 from J, leaving 14 bases between them. The CDR3 contains 14 residues. CDR3 residues: CASSTLGAAYEQYF. As DNA, the CDR3 is TGTGCCAGTAGTACCCTCGGGGCGGCTTACGAGCAGTACTTC.

The chain joins TRBV11-2 to TRBJ2-3, with TRBD1 matching over 10 bases. Trimming took 5 bases from V and 3 from J; bases not matched to a gene: 11. Germline assignment: CDR1 SGHAT and CDR2 FQNNGV. The CDR3 spans 17 residues. The CDR3 sequence is CASSPRTGGMRTDTQYF. The CDR3 bases are TGTGCCAGCAGCCCCCGGACAGGGGGAATGAGGACAGATACGCAGTATTTT.

This clone was counted only a few times. The V and J genes are TRBV27 and TRBJ2-7; 7 positions agree with TRBD1. This CDR3 contains 15 residues. V lost 7 bases, J lost 6 bases, and 15 bases stayed unmatched. CDR1 MNHEY and CDR2 SMNVEV come from the germline V gene (reference sequence). Written as DNA, the CDR3 is TGTGCCAGCAAGGGGTACGTGACAGGGAACGGCGAGCAGTACTTC. Its protein is CASKGYVTGNGEQYF.

This chain joins TRBV10-3 and TRBJ1-2, with 8 bases lining up with TRBD1. After removal of 4 bases from V and 6 bases from J, the junction contained 7 bases not matched to a gene. The CDR3 sequence is 14 residues long. The germline V gene has CDR1 ENHRY and CDR2 SYGVKD. CDR3 region: CAISGTGQGDGYTF. DNA for the CDR3: TGTGCCATCAGTGGGACAGGGCAGGGGGATGGCTACACCTTC.

Only a few counts were recorded for this clone. This chain joins TRBV5-6 and TRBJ1-3, with 9 bases aligning to TRBD1. The V gene's germline CDR1 is SGHDT and CDR2 YYEEEE. J was trimmed by 4 bases and V by 4 bases; bases with no gene match: 9. This CDR3 has 16 amino acids. CDR3 in amino acids: CASSLQQGAGGNTIYF. The CDR3 coding sequence is TGTGCCAGCAGCCTGCAACAGGGGGCGGGCGGAAACACCATATATTTT.

The chain uses TRBV2 and TRBJ2-5; TRBD1 aligns across 7 bases. CDR1 SNHLY and CDR2 FYNNEI come from the germline V gene. CDR3 length: 13 amino acids. The junction had 2 bases not matched to a gene; V was cut back by 5 bases and J by 2 bases. The CDR3 loop is CASSRTGQETQYF. Here the CDR3 DNA reads TGTGCCAGCAGTAGGACAGGACAAGAGACCCAGTACTTC.

This chain connects TRBV27 to TRBJ1-1; 9 bases match TRBD1. The CDR3 extends over 16 amino acids. V gave up 7 bases and J gave up 0 bases; unmatched junction bases: 9. CDR1 is MNHEY, CDR2 SMNVEV, per germline (reference sequence). The CDR3 region is CASTHGRQGVNTEAFF. CDR3 coding DNA: TGTGCCAGCACTCATGGGCGACAGGGGGTGAACACTGAAGCTTTCTTT.

V gene TRBV7-8 combines with J gene TRBJ1-2; 9 bases align to TRBD1. Germline V CDR1 and CDR2: SGHVS, FQNEAQ. Trimming took 5 bases from V and 4 from J; bases not matched to a gene: 8. This CDR3 has 15 residues. Written as DNA, the CDR3 is TGTGCCAGCAGCGAACGGACAGGGGTAACCTATGGCTACACCTTC. Translating gives CASSERTGVTYGYTF. The whole variable domain, filled in from reference TRBV7-8 and TRBJ1-2, reads GAGVSQSPRYKVAKRGQDVALRCDPISGHVSLFWYQQALGQGPEFLTYFQNEAQLDKSGLPSDRFFAERPEGSVSTLKIQRTQQEDSAVYLCASSERTGVTYGYTFGSGTRLTVV.

The chain joins TRBV6-5 to TRBJ1-6, with D unresolved. CDR1 and CDR2 from the germline V gene are MNHEY and SVGAGI. V was trimmed by 10 bases and J by 7 bases, leaving 17 bases between them. CDR3 length: 14 amino acids. This chain's CDR3 is CATLDPPMNSPLHF. DNA for the CDR3: TGTGCCACCTTGGACCCCCCGATGAATTCACCCCTCCACTTT.

V usage is TRBV25-1 and J usage is TRBJ1-6; possible D gene TRBD1, 5 bases. The CDR3 has 14 amino acids. The germline V and J ends were trimmed by 7 bases and 7 bases, with 14 bases remaining between them. The germline V gene encodes CDR1 MGHDK and CDR2 SYGVNS. This CDR3 reads CASNRGSGNSPLHF. CDR3 nucleotide sequence: TGTGCCAGCAATCGGGGGTCCGGAAATTCACCCCTCCACTTT. Supplemented by reference TRBV25-1 and TRBJ1-6, the full variable domain reads EADIYQTPRYLVIGTGKKITLECSQTMGHDKMYWYQQDPGMELHLIHYSYGVNSTEKGDLSSESTVSRIRTEHFPLTLESARPSHTSQYLCASNRGSGNSPLHFGNGTRLTVT.

This chain connects TRBV5-6 to TRBJ1-5; possible D gene TRBD1, 6 bases. Germline V gene sequence: CDR1 SGHDT, CDR2 YYEEEE. V was trimmed by 0 bases and J by 4 bases, leaving 14 bases between them. This CDR3 spans 16 amino acids. The CDR3 DNA reads as TGTGCCAGCAGCTTGGGGGGCCGAACAGGGAATCAGCCCCAGCATTTT. Its translation: CASSLGGRTGNQPQHF.

The rearrangement uses TRBV6-6 and TRBJ1-5, with D unresolved. The CDR3 loop spans 15 amino acids. Germline CDR1 is MNHNY and CDR2 is SVGAGI (reference sequence). V lost 2 bases to trimming and J lost 3 bases, with 11 bases between them. The chain's CDR3 is CASSYNGSPNQPQHF. As DNA, the CDR3 is TGTGCCAGCAGTTACAACGGCAGCCCCAATCAGCCCCAGCATTTT.

V gene TRBV25-1 combines with J gene TRBJ1-2, with 7 bases lining up with TRBD1. CDR1 is MGHDK, CDR2 SYGVNS, per germline. There are 14 residues in the CDR3. V was clipped by 2 bases and J by 4 bases; unmatched bases: 4. The CDR3, as DNA: TGTGCCAGCAGTGAACAAGGACAGGTCTATGGCTACACCTTC. As protein: CASSEQGQVYGYTF.

The chain combines TRBV30 with TRBJ2-1; D might be TRBD2 (7 bases). The CDR3 has 15 residues. V was pared by 0 bases and J by 3 bases, with 12 bases between. CDR1 is GTSNPN and CDR2 is SVGIG in the germline V gene (reference sequence). The CDR3: CAWSVGGGFYNEQFF. Written as DNA, the CDR3 is TGTGCCTGGAGTGTGGGAGGGGGTTTCTACAATGAGCAGTTCTTC.

V and J are TRBV30 and TRBJ1-1; the match to TRBD1 covers 7 bases. The ends lost 5 bases at V and 3 bases at J; junction bases unmatched: 21. From germline, CDR1 is GTSNPN and CDR2 SVGIG (reference sequence). The CDR3 has 18 amino acids. CDR3 amino acids: CAWVPIRTGGLQDTEAFF. The CDR3 DNA follows: TGTGCCTGGGTTCCGATTAGGACAGGAGGCCTCCAGGACACTGAAGCTTTCTTT.

V gene TRBV18 combines with J gene TRBJ1-5; D not certain. Trimming left V 4 bases short and J 3 bases short, with 7 bases between. CDR1 is KGHSH, CDR2 LQKENI, per germline. This CDR3 spans 13 amino acids. CDR3 in amino acids: CASSRVANQPQHF. The CDR3 DNA reads as TGTGCCAGCTCACGCGTCGCCAATCAGCCCCAGCATTTT. Together with reference TRBV18 and TRBJ1-5, the CDR3 gives the full variable domain: NAGVMQNPRHLVRRRGQEARLRCSPMKGHSHVYWYRQLPEEGLKFMVYLQKENIIDESGMPKERFSAEFPKEGPSILRIQQVVRGDSAAYFCASSRVANQPQHFGDGTRLSIL.

The chain recombines TRBV30 with TRBJ2-1, with 7 bases that match TRBD2. With 2 bases clipped from V and 0 bases from J, the junction kept 7 bases outside the gene matches. CDR1 and CDR2 (germline): GTSNPN, SVGIG (reference sequence). The CDR3 length is 16 residues. CDR3 amino acids: CAWSFGSGGSYNEQFF. The CDR3 DNA reads as TGTGCCTGGAGTTTCGGCTCGGGGGGCTCCTACAATGAGCAGTTCTTC.

The chain has TRBV7-2 and TRBJ2-5; D is undetermined. From germline, CDR1 is SGHTA and CDR2 FQGNSA. V lost 5 bases and J lost 5, with 9 bases in between. The CDR3 is 12 residues long. The CDR3 here is CASSPTAETQYF. CDR3 bases: TGTGCCAGCAGCCCGACCGCGGAGACCCAGTACTTC.

This chain uses TRBV4-2 with TRBJ2-7; D may be TRBD1 or TRBD2 (5 bases each). The CDR3 contains 14 residues. V was trimmed by 1 base and J by 8 bases, leaving 15 bases between them. In germline, CDR1 is LGHNA, CDR2 YNFKEQ. In nucleotides, the CDR3 is TGTGCCAGCAGCCAAGCGGGACCGTCTACGAAGCAGTACTTC. Residues: CASSQAGPSTKQYF.

The chain carries TRBV19 and TRBJ2-4, with 7 bases fitting TRBD1. The CDR3 totals 16 residues. Germline loops: CDR1 LNHDA, CDR2 SQIVND (reference sequence). The trim removed 4 bases at V and 0 bases at J, leaving 6 bases unmatched. The DNA of the CDR3 is TGTGCCAGTAGTACACCGGGACAGATAGCCAAAAACATTCAGTACTTC. Protein product: CASSTPGQIAKNIQYF.

V is TRBV7-9 and J is TRBJ1-3, with a tentative D call TRBD1 (5 bases). Trimming cost V 6 bases and J 4 bases, with 10 bases left between them. The CDR3 loop spans 13 amino acids. Germline V lookup: CDR1 SEHNR, CDR2 FQNEAQ (reference sequence). The CDR3 reads CASSQTEGNTIYF. The CDR3, as DNA: TGTGCCAGCAGTCAGACAGAGGGAAACACCATATATTTT.

This chain links TRBV10-3 with TRBJ2-1, with 8 bases matching TRBD2. The CDR3 runs 16 residues. Germline assignment: CDR1 ENHRY and CDR2 SYGVKD. The trim removed 2 bases at V and 7 bases at J, leaving 10 bases unmatched. The DNA of the CDR3 is TGTGCCATCAGTGAGCTAGCGGGCGGCGGTGGGAATGAGCAGTTCTTC. Protein product: CAISELAGGGGNEQFF.